This is a list of T cell receptor beta chains from one sample in a study of regulatory dendritic cells for organ transplantation. The protocol was immunoSEQ multiplex PCR, while the TCRdb copy is restricted to in-frame clones and leaves out a portion. The sample yields under 40,000 clones, around 90% seen once. Sequencing was carried out using naive CD8+ T cells from blood. These receptors all stem from a human donor in good health. CDR3s include the opening cysteine and the closing phenylalanine or tryptophan. The D gene is left open where the match is weak. The listing skips clone size in some rows; elsewhere it reads once, few, many or a size class.

DNA	CDR3	D	V	J	size
TGTGCCAGCAGCTCAGGGTTCGCAACTAATGAAAAACTGTTTTTT	CASSSGFATNEKLFF	-	TRBV4-2	TRBJ1-4	-
TGTGCCAGCAGCTTAGCCGGGGAGCAGTTCTTC	CASSLAGEQFF	-	TRBV7-9	TRBJ2-1	-
TGTGCCAGCTCGCGAATGAGTAGCAATCAGCCCCAGCATTTT	CASSRMSSNQPQHF	-	TRBV27	TRBJ1-5	-
TGTGCCAGCAGTTTTTGGGGGGGAGAGCAGTACTTC	CASSFWGGEQYF	TRBD2	TRBV28	TRBJ2-7	-
TGCAGCGTTGGGCCTCCCAATGAGCAGTTCTTC	CSVGPPNEQFF	-	TRBV29-1	TRBJ2-1	-
TGTGCCAGCAGCTTAGGGGACATGCCCTATGGCTACACCTTC	CASSLGDMPYGYTF	-	TRBV13	TRBJ1-2	-
TGTGCCAGCAGCTTAGTGGTTGTGGGGAACAACGAGCAGTTCTTC	CASSLVVVGNNEQFF	-	TRBV11-2	TRBJ2-1	-
TGCAGCGTTGAATTTCCCCACAGGGGCGACACCGGGGAGCTGTTTTTT	CSVEFPHRGDTGELFF	TRBD1	TRBV29-1	TRBJ2-2	-
TGTGCCAGCAGCCAAGACCCGAGATCGCCTTTAACTAACTATGGCTACACCTTC	CASSQDPRSPLTNYGYTF	-	TRBV4-2	TRBJ1-2	-
TGTGCCAGCAGCTTATGGGCAGATACGCAGTATTTT	CASSLWADTQYF	-	TRBV11-1	TRBJ2-3	-
TGCAGTGCTAGGACCAAGGAGCCCCAGCATTTT	CSARTKEPQHF	-	TRBV20-1	TRBJ1-5	few
TGTGCCAGCAGCGCCCCCCCAGATGAGGGGGACCAAGAGACCCAGTACTTC	CASSAPPDEGDQETQYF	-	TRBV9	TRBJ2-5	-
TGTGCCAGCAGCTTAGATGCTAGCGGCGAGCAGTACTTC	CASSLDASGEQYF	TRBD2	TRBV13	TRBJ2-7	once
TGTGCCAGCAGTTACGGAGGGACAGGGATCGGCGAGCAGTACTTC	CASSYGGTGIGEQYF	TRBD1	TRBV6-5	TRBJ2-7	-
TGCGCCAGCAGCTGGCGATCTTCCTACGAGCAGTACTTC	CASSWRSSYEQYF	-	TRBV5-1	TRBJ2-7	-
TGTGCCACCAGCAGAGAAAGACAGGAGTCTCCTAATCAGCCCCAGCATTTT	CATSRERQESPNQPQHF	-	TRBV15	TRBJ1-5	-
TGTGCCAGCAGCGCAGGGACGGCGGAGACCCAGTACTTC	CASSAGTAETQYF	-	TRBV11-3	TRBJ2-5	-
TGCAGCGTTGAAGGGGCCGCGCCCTACGAGCAGTACTTC	CSVEGAAPYEQYF	-	TRBV29-1	TRBJ2-7	once
TGTGCCAGCAGCGTAGAGGGGGGTCCGGATGGCTACACCTTC	CASSVEGGPDGYTF	-	TRBV9	TRBJ1-2	-
TGCAGCGTTGAATCGTACTTGAACACTGAAGCTTTCTTT	CSVESYLNTEAFF	-	TRBV29-1	TRBJ1-1	-
TGTGCCACTTCCCACGGTAGAGGGGCCACCGGGGAGCTGTTTTTT	CATSHGRGATGELFF	-	TRBV6-5	TRBJ2-2	-
TGTGCCAGCAGGCCTACCTACAGGGTGAACACTGAAGCTTTCTTT	CASRPTYRVNTEAFF	-	TRBV28	TRBJ1-1	-
TGTGCCAGCAGTTCAATACGGACAGGGGGCAGAACAGATACGCAGTATTTT	CASSSIRTGGRTDTQYF	TRBD1	TRBV27	TRBJ2-3	-
TGTGCCAGCAGCTTCGGCAGGGGGGGCACAGATACGCAGTATTTT	CASSFGRGGTDTQYF	-	TRBV5-5	TRBJ2-3	-
TGTGCCAGCAAAGGCAATGAGCAGTTCTTC	CASKGNEQFF	-	TRBV2	TRBJ2-1	-
TGTGCCAGCAGCCCTGGGGGGGCCTTACAAGAGACCCAGTACTTC	CASSPGGALQETQYF	-	TRBV9	TRBJ2-5	-
TGTGCCAGCAAAGCGATTTATTACAATGAGCAGTTCTTC	CASKAIYYNEQFF	-	TRBV6-5	TRBJ2-1	-
TGTGCCAGCAGTTTTGGGGGTACGGAGCCCCAGCATTTT	CASSFGGTEPQHF	-	TRBV28	TRBJ1-5	-
TGTGCCAGCAGTCCCCATTCCCAACCAACCTACGAGCAGTACTTC	CASSPHSQPTYEQYF	-	TRBV6-6	TRBJ2-7	-
TGTGCCAGCCCTGATTATTATAGCTACACCTTC	CASPDYYSYTF	-	TRBV2	TRBJ1-2	-
TGTGCCAGCAGCTTAGTAGCGGGAAGGGTCAAAGAGACCCAGTACTTC	CASSLVAGRVKETQYF	TRBD2	TRBV7-6	TRBJ2-5	-
TGTGCCAGCAGCGCCCAAGCAGGATTAGCTAACTATGGCTACACCTTC	CASSAQAGLANYGYTF	-	TRBV7-9	TRBJ1-2	-
TGTGCCAGCAGCCATCGGACAGCCCTCTACGAGCAGTACTTC	CASSHRTALYEQYF	-	TRBV7-9	TRBJ2-7	-
TGTGCCAGCAGTGCTAGTAGGAATGAGCAGTTCTTC	CASSASRNEQFF	-	TRBV6-5	TRBJ2-1	-
TGCGCCAGCAGCCAAGAATTAATGGGGGTGGGCTATGGCTACACCTTC	CASSQELMGVGYGYTF	-	TRBV4-1	TRBJ1-2	once
TGTGCCAGCAGTTTAACTGCGGTCTCCAAAAACATTCAGTACTTC	CASSLTAVSKNIQYF	-	TRBV27	TRBJ2-4	once
TGTGCCAGCAGCTTAGACGTTAGCGGCCTCACCGGGGAGCTGTTTTTT	CASSLDVSGLTGELFF	-	TRBV11-2	TRBJ2-2	-
TGTGCCAGCAGCCTCGGGACTGGTAAAGAGCAGTACTTC	CASSLGTGKEQYF	-	TRBV7-2	TRBJ2-7	-
TGTGCCACCAGCAATGGTGTAGGCAGGGAAGGAAACACCATATATTTT	CATSNGVGREGNTIYF	-	TRBV15	TRBJ1-3	-
TGTGCCAGCAGCTACGACGGACAGGGGGTTGACCTGTCGGACGAGCAGTACTTC	CASSYDGQGVDLSDEQYF	TRBD1	TRBV5-4	TRBJ2-7	-
TGTGCCAGCAGTGAACCCTTGACAGTTACCTCCTACGAGCAGTACTTC	CASSEPLTVTSYEQYF	-	TRBV2	TRBJ2-7	-
TGCGCCAGCAGCCAATCTCAGGGGGGGACTGAAGCTTTCTTT	CASSQSQGGTEAFF	TRBD1	TRBV4-3	TRBJ1-1	-
TGTGCCAGCAGTTTACTAGTAAATCGCAATCAGCCCCAGCATTTT	CASSLLVNRNQPQHF	-	TRBV27	TRBJ1-5	-
TGTGCCAGCAGTCCTACAGGCGAAAATCAGCCCCAGCATTTT	CASSPTGENQPQHF	-	TRBV6-5	TRBJ1-5	-
TGTGCCAGCAGTCACCGGGTCGGTAGCGGATACTCCTACGAGCAGTACTTC	CASSHRVGSGYSYEQYF	-	TRBV7-9	TRBJ2-7	-
TGTGCCAGCAGTACCCAGACAGGGAGTACAGGAAACACCATATATTTT	CASSTQTGSTGNTIYF	-	TRBV21-1	TRBJ1-3	-
TGCGCCAGCAGAATGGGACAGCGAAAAGAGACCCAGTACTTC	CASRMGQRKETQYF	TRBD1	TRBV5-1	TRBJ2-5	once
TGTGCCAGCAGCGTCCCGGGACATTACACCGGGGAGCTGTTTTTT	CASSVPGHYTGELFF	-	TRBV7-9	TRBJ2-2	-
TGTGCCTGGAGGGACAGGGGTCTCTCCTACGAGCAGTACTTC	CAWRDRGLSYEQYF	TRBD1	TRBV30	TRBJ2-7	-
TGTGCCAGCAGTTTCTTGGGGCAGGGCTTTACCTACGAGCAGTACTTC	CASSFLGQGFTYEQYF	-	TRBV27	TRBJ2-7	-
TGTGCCAGCGGGTCACGGGGCGACACAGATACGCAGTATTTT	CASGSRGDTDTQYF	-	TRBV27	TRBJ2-3	-
TGTGCCAGTAGTATAGGTTTGGGCTCCTACAATGAGCAGTTCTTC	CASSIGLGSYNEQFF	-	TRBV19	TRBJ2-1	-
TGCGCCAGCAGCCTTCGTCGCGGGGCAGATGGCTACACCTTC	CASSLRRGADGYTF	-	TRBV4-1	TRBJ1-2	-
TGCGCCAGCATCCGGGACAGGGGGTGGTATACGCAGTATTTT	CASIRDRGWYTQYF	TRBD1	TRBV6-6	TRBJ2-3	-